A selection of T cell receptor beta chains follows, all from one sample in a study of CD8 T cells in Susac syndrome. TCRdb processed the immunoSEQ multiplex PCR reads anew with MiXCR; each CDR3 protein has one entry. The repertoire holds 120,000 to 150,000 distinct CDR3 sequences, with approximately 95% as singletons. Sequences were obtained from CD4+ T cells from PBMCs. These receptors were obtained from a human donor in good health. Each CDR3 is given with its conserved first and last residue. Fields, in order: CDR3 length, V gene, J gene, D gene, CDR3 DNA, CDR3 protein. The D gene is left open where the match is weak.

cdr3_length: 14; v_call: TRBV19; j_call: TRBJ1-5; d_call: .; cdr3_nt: TGTGCCAGTAGTATCCCTATGGGGTATCAGCCCCAGCATTTT; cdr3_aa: CASSIPMGYQPQHF
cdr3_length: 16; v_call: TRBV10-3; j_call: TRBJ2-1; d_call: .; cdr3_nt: TGTGCCATCAGTGAGTCGGGGGGTAGCTCCTACAATGAGCAGTTCTTC; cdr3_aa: CAISESGGSSYNEQFF
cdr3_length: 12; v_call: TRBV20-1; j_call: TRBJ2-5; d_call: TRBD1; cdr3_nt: TGCAGTGCTACGGGACAGGGAGAGACCCAGTACTTC; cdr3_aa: CSATGQGETQYF
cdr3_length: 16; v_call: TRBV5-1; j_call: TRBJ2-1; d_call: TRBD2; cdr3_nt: TGCGCCAGCAGCTTGGTCCTCGGGGGAGGGGACAATGAGCAGTTCTTC; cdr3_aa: CASSLVLGGGDNEQFF
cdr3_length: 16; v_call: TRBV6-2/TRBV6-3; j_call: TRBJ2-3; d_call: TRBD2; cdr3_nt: TGTGCCAGCAGTTCCCCGGGACTAGCGGGAGCAGATACGCAGTATTTT; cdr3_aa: CASSSPGLAGADTQYF
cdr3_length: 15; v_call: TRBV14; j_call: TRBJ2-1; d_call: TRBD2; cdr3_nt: TGTGCCAGCAGCCCACTAGCGGGAATACACAATGAGCAGTTCTTC; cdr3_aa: CASSPLAGIHNEQFF
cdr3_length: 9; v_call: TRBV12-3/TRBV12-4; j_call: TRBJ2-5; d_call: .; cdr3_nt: TGTGCCAGGAAGGAGACCCAGTACTTC; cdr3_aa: CARKETQYF
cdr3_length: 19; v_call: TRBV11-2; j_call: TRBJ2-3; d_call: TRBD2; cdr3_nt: TGTGCCAGCAGCTTAGTTGGAGGGTGGGCTAGCGGGAGATCAGATACGCAGTATTTT; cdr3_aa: CASSLVGGWASGRSDTQYF
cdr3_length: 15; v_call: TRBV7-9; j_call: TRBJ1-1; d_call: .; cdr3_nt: TGTGCCAGCAGCCCCCGACAGGACACCCCTGGGAAAGCTTTCTTT; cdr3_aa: CASSPRQDTPGKAFF
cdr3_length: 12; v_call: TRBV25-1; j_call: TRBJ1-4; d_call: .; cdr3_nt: TGTGCCAGCAGTGGAGGGGGTGAAAAACTGTTTTTT; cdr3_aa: CASSGGGEKLFF
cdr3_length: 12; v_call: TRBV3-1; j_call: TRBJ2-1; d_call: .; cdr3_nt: TGTGCCAGCAGCCCGGGATCAAATGAGCAGTTCTTC; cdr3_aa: CASSPGSNEQFF
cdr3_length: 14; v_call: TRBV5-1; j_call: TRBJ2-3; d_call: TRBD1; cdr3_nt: TGCGCCAGCAGCGGGCAGGGGGCAACAGATACGCAGTATTTT; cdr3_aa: CASSGQGATDTQYF
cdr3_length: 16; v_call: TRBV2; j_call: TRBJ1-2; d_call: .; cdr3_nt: TGTGCCAGCAGTGACCGGTTGGCCCAGGGCTCCTATGGCTACACCTTC; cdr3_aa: CASSDRLAQGSYGYTF
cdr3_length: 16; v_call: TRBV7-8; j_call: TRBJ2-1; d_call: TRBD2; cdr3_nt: TGTGCCAGCAGCTTAGTGGGACTAGCGGAATACAATGAGCAGTTCTTC; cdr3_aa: CASSLVGLAEYNEQFF
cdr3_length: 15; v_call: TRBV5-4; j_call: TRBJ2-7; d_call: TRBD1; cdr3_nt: TGTGCCAGCAGCCCCGGGACAGGGGGTCCCTACGAGCAGTACTTC; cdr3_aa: CASSPGTGGPYEQYF
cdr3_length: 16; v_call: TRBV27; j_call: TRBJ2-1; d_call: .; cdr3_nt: TGTGCCAGCAGTTTAGGAGGGAGAGGCATCTACAATGAGCAGTTCTTC; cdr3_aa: CASSLGGRGIYNEQFF
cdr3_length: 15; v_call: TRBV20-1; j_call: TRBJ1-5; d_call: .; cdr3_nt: TGCAGTGCTAGAGATCCAGCAGATAGCAATCAGCCCCAGCATTTT; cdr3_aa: CSARDPADSNQPQHF
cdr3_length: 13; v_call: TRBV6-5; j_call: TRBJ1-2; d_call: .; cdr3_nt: TGTGCCAGCAGTTGGGGGGCTAACTATGGCTACACCTTC; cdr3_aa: CASSWGANYGYTF
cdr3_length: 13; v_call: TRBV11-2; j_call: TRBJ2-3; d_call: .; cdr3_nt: TGTGCCAGCAGCCTTCAACGAGGAGATACGCAGTATTTT; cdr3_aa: CASSLQRGDTQYF
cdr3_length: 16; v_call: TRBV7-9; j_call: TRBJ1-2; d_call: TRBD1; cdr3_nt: TGTGCCAGCAGCCAGGACAGGGGGCGCATACAAAATGGCTACACCTTC; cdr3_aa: CASSQDRGRIQNGYTF
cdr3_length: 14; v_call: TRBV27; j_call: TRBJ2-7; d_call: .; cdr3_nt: TGTGCCACCAGGGCGACAGGATTGACCTACGAGCAGTACTTC; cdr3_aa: CATRATGLTYEQYF
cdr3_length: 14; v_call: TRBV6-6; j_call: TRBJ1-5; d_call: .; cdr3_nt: TGTGCCAGCATCCTAGCGGGAGCTAAAGATACGCAGCATTTT; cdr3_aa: CASILAGAKDTQHF
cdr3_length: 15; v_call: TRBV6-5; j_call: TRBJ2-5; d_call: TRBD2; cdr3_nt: TGTGCCAGCAGCATGCTAGCGGGAGAGTGGGAGACCCAGTACTTC; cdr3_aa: CASSMLAGEWETQYF
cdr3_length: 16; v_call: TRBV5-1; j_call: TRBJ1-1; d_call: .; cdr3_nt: TGCGCCAGCAGCTTGGCCTCCCTGGGCGTGAACACTGAAGCTTTCTTT; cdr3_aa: CASSLASLGVNTEAFF
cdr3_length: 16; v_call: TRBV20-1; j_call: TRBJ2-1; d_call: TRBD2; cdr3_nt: TGCAGTGCTAGGGGAGGTAGCGGGAGAGCTTACAATGAGCAGTTCTTC; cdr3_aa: CSARGGSGRAYNEQFF
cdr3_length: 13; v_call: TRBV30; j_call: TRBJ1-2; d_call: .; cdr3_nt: TGTGCCTGGAGCGCGGGGAGTAACTATGGCTACACCTTC; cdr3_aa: CAWSAGSNYGYTF
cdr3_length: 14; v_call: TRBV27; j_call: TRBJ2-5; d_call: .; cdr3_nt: TGTGCCAGCAGTTACAGAGGACCGTTAGAGGCCCAGTACTTC; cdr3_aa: CASSYRGPLEAQYF
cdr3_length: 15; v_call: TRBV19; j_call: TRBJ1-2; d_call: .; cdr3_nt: TGTGCCAGTAGTTCGCTTCAGGGGTATACCTATGGCTACACCTTC; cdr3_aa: CASSSLQGYTYGYTF
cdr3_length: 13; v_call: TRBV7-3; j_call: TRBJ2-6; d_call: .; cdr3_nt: TGTGCCAGCAAAACCTCTGGGGCCAACGTCCTGACTTTC; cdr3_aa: CASKTSGANVLTF
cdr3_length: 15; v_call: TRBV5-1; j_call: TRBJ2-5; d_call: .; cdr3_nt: TGCGCCAGCAACCCAGAGGCAGGGGCAGGGGAGACCCAGTACTTC; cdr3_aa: CASNPEAGAGETQYF
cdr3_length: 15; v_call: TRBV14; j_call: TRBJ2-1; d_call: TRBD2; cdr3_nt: TGTGCCAGCAGCCAAGCCAGCGGGAGGGCCTATGAGCAGTTCTTC; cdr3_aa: CASSQASGRAYEQFF
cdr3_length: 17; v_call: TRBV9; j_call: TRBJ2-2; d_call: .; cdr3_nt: TGTGCCAGCAGCGCCCTGGACCGACTCACGAACGCCGGGGAGCTGTTTTTT; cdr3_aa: CASSALDRLTNAGELFF
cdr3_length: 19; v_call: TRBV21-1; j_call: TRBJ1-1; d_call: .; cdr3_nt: TGTGCCAGCAGCAAAGCCGGGACAGGGAGGTACGACATGAACACTGAAGCTTTCTTT; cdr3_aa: CASSKAGTGRYDMNTEAFF
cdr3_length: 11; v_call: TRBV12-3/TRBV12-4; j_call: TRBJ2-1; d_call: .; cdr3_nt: TGTGCCAGCAGACGCAAGAATGAGCAGTTCTTC; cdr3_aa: CASRRKNEQFF
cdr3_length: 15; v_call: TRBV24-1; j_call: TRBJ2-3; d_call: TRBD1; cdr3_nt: TGTGCCACCAGTGACCTGGGACAGGGTGAAGATACGCAGTATTTT; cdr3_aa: CATSDLGQGEDTQYF
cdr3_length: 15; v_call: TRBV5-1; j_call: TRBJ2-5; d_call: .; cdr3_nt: TGCGCCAGCAGCTTGTCCAGCCCTAGTCAAGAGACCCAGTACTTC; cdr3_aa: CASSLSSPSQETQYF